These 26 T cell receptor beta chains originate from one sample sequenced in a study of control samples from healthy donors and cancer patients. Only in-frame clones appear in the TCRdb table, and some are missing; sequencing was by immunoSEQ multiplex PCR. The sample lists 130,000 to 150,000 clones, 80% to 95% occurring once. Sequencing was done on a sample of blood. These receptors came from a man aged 30 to 45 in good health.

This chain uses TRBV27 with TRBJ2-7, with 8 bases that match TRBD2. The V gene end was trimmed by 3 bases and the J gene end by 1 base; junction bases not matched to a gene: 14. The CDR3 runs 18 residues. Germline values: CDR1 MNHEY, CDR2 SMNVEV (reference sequence). The CDR3 sequence is CASSLSGAGTSFSYEQYF. The CDR3 nucleotides read TGTGCCAGCAGTTTGTCGGGGGCGGGGACTAGTTTTTCCTACGAGCAGTACTTC.

The chain employs TRBV6-1 and TRBJ1-4; possible D gene TRBD1, 5 bases. Per germline, CDR1 MNHNS and CDR2 SASEGT. CDR3 length: 16 residues. V lost 2 bases, J lost 7 bases, and 17 bases lay in between. The CDR3, as DNA: TGTGCCAGCAGTGAATCGGTGGGGGGAGGGAGTGAAAAACTGTTTTTT. This codes for CASSESVGGGSEKLFF.

The CDR3 DNA is TGTGCCACCATAGGAACAGGGCCGATAACCAGAGATACGCAGTATTTT. The encoded protein is CATIGTGPITRDTQYF. This chain links TRBV2 with TRBJ2-3; TRBD1 is a possible D gene (6 bases). The V end was cut by 10 bases, the J end by 5 bases, with 25 bases between. The CDR3 is 16 amino acids. The germline gives CDR1 SNHLY, CDR2 FYNNEI. Combining the CDR3 with reference TRBV2 and TRBJ2-3 gives the whole variable domain EPEVTQTPSHQVTQMGQEVILRCVPISNHLYFYWYRQILGQKVEFLVSFYNNEISEKSEIFDDQFSVERPDGSNFTLKIRSTKLEDSAMYFCATIGTGPITRDTQYFGPGTRLTVL.

The CDR3 protein is CASSIVGEMYGEKLFF. CDR3 in DNA: TGTGCCAGTAGTATCGTCGGGGAGATGTACGGTGAAAAACTGTTTTTT. This chain connects TRBV19 to TRBJ1-4; D not resolved. Germline lookup yields CDR1 LNHDA and CDR2 SQIVND (reference sequence). The V end lost 3 bases, the J end lost 7 bases, and 18 bases lay between the germline ends. The CDR3 consists of 16 residues.

This chain links TRBV6-2 or TRBV6-3 with TRBJ1-1, with 7 nucleotides matching TRBD1. The J segment lost 1 base and the V segment lost 2 bases, leaving 4 bases of the junction unmatched. Germline V lookup: CDR1 MNHEY, CDR2 SVGEGT. The length of the CDR3 is 15 residues. CDR3 sequence reads: CASSYMQGENTEAFF. The DNA of the CDR3 is TGTGCCAGCAGTTACATGCAGGGGGAGAACACTGAAGCTTTCTTT.

The chain links TRBV6-4 to TRBJ1-2; TRBD1 agrees at 7 bases. V shed 0 bases, J shed 8 bases, and the junction held 9 bases outside the gene matches. The CDR3 contains 15 residues. The germline V gene encodes CDR1 MRHNA and CDR2 SNTAGT. The CDR3 loop reads CASSDSPGGSGGYTF. The DNA of the CDR3 is TGTGCCAGCAGTGACTCTCCAGGGGGGTCTGGCGGCTACACCTTC.

This chain uses TRBV24-1 with TRBJ1-4; TRBD1 is a possible D gene (5 bases). Trimming cost V 3 bases and J 8 bases, with 12 bases left between them. Germline CDR1 is KGHDR and CDR2 is SFDVKD. The CDR3 covers 14 residues. CDR3 coding DNA: TGTGCCACCAGTGATACGTCCCAGGGAGAAAAACTGTTTTTT. This codes for CATSDTSQGEKLFF.

DNA for the CDR3: TGTGCCAGCAGCCGGACTAGCGGGAGAGTTGGGGACAATGAGCAGTTCTTC. Translated, it gives CASSRTSGRVGDNEQFF. The chain joins TRBV3-1 (or the pseudogene TRBV3-2) to TRBJ2-1, with 13 bases fitting TRBD2. The V gene end was trimmed by 4 bases and the J gene end by 5 bases; junction bases not matched to a gene: 8. Germline-derived CDR1 and CDR2 are LGHDT and YNNKEL (reference sequence). This CDR3 is built from 17 residues.

The gene calls are TRBV21-1 and TRBJ2-2; the table's D call, TRBD1, was not checked against the DNA. TRBV21-1 counts as a pseudogene. This CDR3 has 16 residues. CDR3 bases: TGTGCCAGCAGCAAAGGGACAGGGGGGGACACCGGGGAGCTGTTTTTT. It is translated as CASSKGTGGDTGELFF.

This clone was seen a few times. The chain recombines TRBV19 with TRBJ2-3, with TRBD2 matching 11 bases. V was pared by 4 bases and J by 2 bases, with 11 bases of the junction left unmatched. The germline gives CDR1 LNHDA, CDR2 SQIVND (reference sequence). CDR3 size: 18 residues. The CDR3: CASSNSPVLAGVTDTQYF. The CDR3 region has the DNA TGTGCCAGTAGTAATTCCCCCGTACTAGCGGGGGTCACAGATACGCAGTATTTT.

This chain links TRBV10-3 with TRBJ2-7; the match to TRBD2 covers 9 bases. The CDR3 extends over 13 amino acids. Germline CDR1 ENHRY, CDR2 SYGVKD. J lost 6 bases, V lost 10 bases, and 10 bases had no gene match. CDR3 in DNA: TGTGCCAGCTCCATGCGGGAGGGCCTCGAGCAGTACTTC. It translates to CASSMREGLEQYF.

The chain is built from TRBV2 and TRBJ2-3; D may match TRBD1 or TRBD2 (6 bases each). The length of the CDR3 is 16 residues. Trimming shortened V by 3 bases and J by 2 bases, and 15 bases separated the two germline ends. Germline V gene lookup returns CDR1 SNHLY and CDR2 FYNNEI. The DNA for the CDR3 is TGTGCCAGCAGTGATGATGGGGGGCGGTTCACAGATACGCAGTATTTT. The encoded protein is CASSDDGGRFTDTQYF.

The rearrangement joins TRBV6-2 or TRBV6-3 to TRBJ2-3, with no clear D. Trimming shortened V by 6 bases and J by 0 bases, and 7 bases separated the two germline ends. The CDR3 has 13 amino acids. In germline, CDR1 is MNHEY, CDR2 SVGEGT. The CDR3 sequence: CASSLYSTDTQYF. DNA of the CDR3: TGTGCCAGCAGCCTGTATAGCACAGATACGCAGTATTTT.

The rearrangement links TRBV7-3 to TRBJ2-3; 7 positions match TRBD1. There are 18 residues in the CDR3. Germline V gene lookup returns CDR1 SGHTA and CDR2 FQGTGA. J gave up 0 bases and V 5 bases, and 14 bases lay outside the gene matches. CDR3 sequence (DNA): TGTGCCAGCAGCCCCGGGACAGTTTTTCCGCTTAGCACAGATACGCAGTATTTT. It specifies CASSPGTVFPLSTDTQYF.

This CDR3 reads CASSLVPVPQHF. The CDR3 DNA follows: TGTGCCAGCAGTTTAGTCCCGGTTCCCCAGCATTTT. This rearrangement joins TRBV28 to TRBJ1-5; no clear D gene. Per germline, CDR1 MDHEN and CDR2 SYDVKM. Trimming shortened V by 2 bases and J by 10 bases, and 9 bases separated the two germline ends. This CDR3 region has 12 residues.

V gene TRBV5-6 combines with J gene TRBJ1-1; D uncertain. Trimming left V 0 bases short and J 0 bases short, with 6 bases between. The CDR3 contains 14 residues. Per germline, CDR1 SGHDT and CDR2 YYEEEE. The CDR3 region is CASSLVRVNTEAFF. Written as DNA, the CDR3 is TGTGCCAGCAGCTTGGTCCGGGTGAACACTGAAGCTTTCTTT.

This chain uses TRBV9 with TRBJ2-1; D is undetermined. V gave up 0 bases and J gave up 7 bases, with 11 bases separating them. Germline loops: CDR1 SGDLS, CDR2 YYNGEE. The CDR3 spans 14 residues. The DNA of the CDR3 is TGTGCCAGCAGCGTAGAACCTCTTAGTAATGAGCAGTTCTTC. As protein: CASSVEPLSNEQFF.

The chain has TRBV1 and TRBJ2-1; the table's TRBD2 call for D was not verified on the DNA. TRBV1 counts as a pseudogene. This CDR3 comprises 17 residues. As DNA, the CDR3 is TGCACCAGCAGCCAAGAACGGACTAAAAGCTCCTACAATGAGCAGTTCTTC. This encodes CTSSQERTKSSYNEQFF.

This chain uses TRBV5-1 with TRBJ2-2; D is ambiguous. V lost 0 bases and J 5 bases, leaving 8 bases between the germline ends. The V gene's germline CDR1 is SGHRS and CDR2 YFSETQ. CDR3 size: 14 residues. CDR3 protein: CASSLGVSTGELFF. The CDR3 DNA is TGCGCCAGCAGCTTGGGTGTTTCGACCGGGGAGCTGTTTTTT. Full variable domain (remainder filled in from reference TRBV5-1 and TRBJ2-2): KAGVTQTPRYLIKTRGQQVTLSCSPISGHRSVSWYQQTPGQGLQFLFEYFSETQRNKGNFPGRFSGRQFSNSRSEMNVSTLELGDSALYLCASSLGVSTGELFFGEGSRLTVL.

The gene calls are TRBV30 and TRBJ2-1, with D possibly being TRBD1 or TRBD2 (6 bases each). V was trimmed by 5 bases and J by 5 bases, leaving 13 bases between them. CDR3 length: 13 amino acids. The germline V gene has CDR1 GTSNPN and CDR2 SVGIG (reference sequence). The CDR3 protein is CAWGGGINNEQFF. In DNA form, the CDR3 reads TGTGCCTGGGGAGGGGGGATAAACAATGAGCAGTTCTTC.

This chain connects TRBV18 to TRBJ1-1; 8 bases align to TRBD1. There are 14 residues in the CDR3. Germline V gene sequence: CDR1 KGHSH, CDR2 LQKENI. With 3 bases clipped from V and 3 bases from J, the junction kept 3 bases outside the gene matches. The CDR3 sequence: CASSPLDRDTEAFF. CDR3 nucleotides: TGTGCCAGCTCACCCCTGGACAGGGACACTGAAGCTTTCTTT. Full variable domain (remainder filled in from reference TRBV18 and TRBJ1-1): NAGVMQNPRHLVRRRGQEARLRCSPMKGHSHVYWYRQLPEEGLKFMVYLQKENIIDESGMPKERFSAEFPKEGPSILRIQQVVRGDSAAYFCASSPLDRDTEAFFGQGTRLTVV.

The chain employs TRBV18 and TRBJ1-6, with no clear D. Per the germline V gene, CDR1 is KGHSH and CDR2 is LQKENI. V lost 1 base and J lost 7, with 11 bases in between. The CDR3 loop spans 15 amino acids. The CDR3 DNA reads TGTGCCAGCTCACCACTGCGAACAGCGAATTCACCCCTCCACTTT. Residues: CASSPLRTANSPLHF.

This chain connects TRBV28 to TRBJ2-7; D unclear. The germline gives CDR1 MDHEN, CDR2 SYDVKM. The length of the CDR3 is 15 residues. V shed 5 bases and J shed 0 bases, with 14 bases lying between them. The CDR3 bases are TGTGCCAGCAGTACTCTCTCAGACCTCTCCTACGAGCAGTACTTC. As protein: CASSTLSDLSYEQYF.

The chain links TRBV7-2 to TRBJ2-7; 7 bases map to TRBD1. After removal of 5 bases from V and 3 bases from J, the junction contained 10 bases not matched to a gene. The CDR3 has 15 residues. From germline, CDR1 is SGHTA and CDR2 FQGNSA. The chain's CDR3 is CASSVGPGQIYEQYF. Here the CDR3 DNA reads TGTGCCAGCAGCGTCGGCCCGGGACAGATCTACGAGCAGTACTTC.

In DNA, the CDR3 is TGTGCCAGCAGTTTTGAAAGGGGGGCGCGCGGCTACACCTTC. Protein: CASSFERGARGYTF. V is TRBV27 and J is TRBJ1-2, with D tentatively TRBD1 (6 bases). Germline-derived CDR1 and CDR2 are MNHEY and SMNVEV (reference sequence). The CDR3 loop spans 14 amino acids. The germline V and J ends were trimmed by 3 bases and 8 bases, with 16 bases remaining between them.

CDR3 nucleotides: TGTGCCTGGCACACTGGACTAGCGGGTTTCAATGAGCAGTTCTTC. Its protein is CAWHTGLAGFNEQFF. The chain uses TRBV30 and TRBJ2-1; TRBD2 matches 11 bases. The length of the CDR3 is 15 residues. V trimming: 5 bases; J trimming: 6 bases; junction bases outside the gene matches: 9. CDR1 and CDR2 from the germline V gene are GTSNPN and SVGIG (reference sequence).